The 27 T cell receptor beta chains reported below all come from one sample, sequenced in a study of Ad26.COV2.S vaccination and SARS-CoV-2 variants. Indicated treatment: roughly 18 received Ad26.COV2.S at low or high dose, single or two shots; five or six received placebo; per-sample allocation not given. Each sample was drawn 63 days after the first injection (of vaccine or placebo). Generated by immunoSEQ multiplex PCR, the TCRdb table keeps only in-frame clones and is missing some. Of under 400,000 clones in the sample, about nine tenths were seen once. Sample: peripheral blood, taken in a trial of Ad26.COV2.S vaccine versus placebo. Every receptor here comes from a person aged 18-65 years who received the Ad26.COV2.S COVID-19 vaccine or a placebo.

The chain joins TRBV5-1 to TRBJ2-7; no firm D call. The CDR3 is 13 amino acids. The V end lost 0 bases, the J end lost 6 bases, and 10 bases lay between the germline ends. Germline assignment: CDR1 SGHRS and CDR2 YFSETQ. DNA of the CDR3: TGCGCCAGCAGCTTGGTTACAGTCCGCGAGCAGTACTTC. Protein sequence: CASSLVTVREQYF.

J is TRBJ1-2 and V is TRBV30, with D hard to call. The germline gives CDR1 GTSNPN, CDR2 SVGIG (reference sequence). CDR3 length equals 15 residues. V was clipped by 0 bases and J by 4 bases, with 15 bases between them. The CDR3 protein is CAWSVRSSILYGYTF. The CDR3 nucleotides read TGTGCCTGGAGTGTACGGTCATCGATTCTCTATGGCTACACCTTC.

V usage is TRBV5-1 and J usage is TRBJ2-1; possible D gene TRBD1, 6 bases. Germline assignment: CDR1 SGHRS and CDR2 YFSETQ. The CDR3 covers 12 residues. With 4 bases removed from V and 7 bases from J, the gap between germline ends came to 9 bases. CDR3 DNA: TGCGCCAGCAGCACACAGGGTAATGAGCAGTTCTTC. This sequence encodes CASSTQGNEQFF.

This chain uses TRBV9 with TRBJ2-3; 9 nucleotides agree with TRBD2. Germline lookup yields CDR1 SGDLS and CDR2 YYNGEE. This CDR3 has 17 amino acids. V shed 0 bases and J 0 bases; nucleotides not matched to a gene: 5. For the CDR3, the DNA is TGTGCCAGCAGCGTAGGCCAGACTAGCGGAAGCACAGATACGCAGTATTTT. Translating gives CASSVGQTSGSTDTQYF.

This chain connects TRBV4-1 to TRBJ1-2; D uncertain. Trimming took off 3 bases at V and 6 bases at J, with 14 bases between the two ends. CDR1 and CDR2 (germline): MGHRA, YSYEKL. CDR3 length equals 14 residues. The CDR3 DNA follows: TGCGCCAGCAGCCAGAACTTTAGAATGGATGGCTACACCTTC. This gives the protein CASSQNFRMDGYTF.

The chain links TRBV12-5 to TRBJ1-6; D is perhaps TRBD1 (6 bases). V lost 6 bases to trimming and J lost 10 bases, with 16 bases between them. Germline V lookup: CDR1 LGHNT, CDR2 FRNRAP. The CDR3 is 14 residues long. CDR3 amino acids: CASGPTGSRSPLHF. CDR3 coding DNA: TGTGCTAGTGGACCAACAGGGAGTAGGTCACCCCTCCACTTT.

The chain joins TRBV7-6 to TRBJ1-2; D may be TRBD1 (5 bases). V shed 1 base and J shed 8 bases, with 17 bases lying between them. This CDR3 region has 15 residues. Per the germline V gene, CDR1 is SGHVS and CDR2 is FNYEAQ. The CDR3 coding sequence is TGTGCCAGCAGCTTAGATTTTGGGGGAAGTAGCGGCTACACCTTC. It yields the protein CASSLDFGGSSGYTF.

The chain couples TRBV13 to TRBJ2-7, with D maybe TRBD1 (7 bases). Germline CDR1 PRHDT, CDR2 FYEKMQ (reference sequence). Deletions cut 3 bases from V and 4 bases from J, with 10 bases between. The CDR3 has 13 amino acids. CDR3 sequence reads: CASSLAGGYEQYF. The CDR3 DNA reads TGTGCCAGCAGCTTGGCAGGGGGGTACGAGCAGTACTTC.

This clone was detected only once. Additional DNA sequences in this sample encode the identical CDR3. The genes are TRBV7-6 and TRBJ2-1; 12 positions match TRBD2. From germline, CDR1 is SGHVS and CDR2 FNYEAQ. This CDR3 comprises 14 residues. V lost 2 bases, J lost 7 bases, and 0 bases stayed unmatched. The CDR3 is CASSLTSGGNEQFF. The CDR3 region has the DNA TGTGCCAGCAGCTTAACTAGCGGGGGGAATGAGCAGTTCTTC.

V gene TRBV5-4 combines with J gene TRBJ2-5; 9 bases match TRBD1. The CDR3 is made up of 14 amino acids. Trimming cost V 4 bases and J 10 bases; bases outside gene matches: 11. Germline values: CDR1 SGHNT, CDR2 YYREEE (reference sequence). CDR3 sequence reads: CASSRTGVGVDQYF. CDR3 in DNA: TGTGCCAGCAGCCGGACAGGGGTCGGGGTGGACCAGTACTTC. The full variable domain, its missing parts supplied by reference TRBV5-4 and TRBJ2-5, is ETGVTQSPTHLIKTRGQQVTLRCSSQSGHNTVSWYQQALGQGPQFIFQYYREEENGRGNFPPRFSGLQFPNYSSELNVNALELDDSALYLCASSRTGVGVDQYFGPGTRLLVL.

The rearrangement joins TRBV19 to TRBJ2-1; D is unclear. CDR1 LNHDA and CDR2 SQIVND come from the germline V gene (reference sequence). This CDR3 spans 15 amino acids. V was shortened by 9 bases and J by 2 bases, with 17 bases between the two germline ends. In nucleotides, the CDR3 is TGTGCCAGCAGGCCCCTCCTCGGTCCCTACAATGAGCAGTTCTTC. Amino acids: CASRPLLGPYNEQFF.

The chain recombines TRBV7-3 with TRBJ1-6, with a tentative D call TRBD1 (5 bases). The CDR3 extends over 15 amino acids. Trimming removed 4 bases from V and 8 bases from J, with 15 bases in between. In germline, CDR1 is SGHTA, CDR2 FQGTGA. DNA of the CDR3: TGTGCCAGCAGCTCTTTGACAGTTTTGCATTCACCCCTCCACTTT. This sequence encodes CASSSLTVLHSPLHF.

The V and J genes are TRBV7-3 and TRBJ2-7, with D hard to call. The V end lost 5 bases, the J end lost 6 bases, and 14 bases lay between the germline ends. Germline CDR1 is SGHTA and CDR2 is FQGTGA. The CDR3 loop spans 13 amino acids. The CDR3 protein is CASSPPGASEQYF. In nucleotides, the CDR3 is TGTGCCAGCAGCCCCCCGGGTGCGAGCGAGCAGTACTTC.

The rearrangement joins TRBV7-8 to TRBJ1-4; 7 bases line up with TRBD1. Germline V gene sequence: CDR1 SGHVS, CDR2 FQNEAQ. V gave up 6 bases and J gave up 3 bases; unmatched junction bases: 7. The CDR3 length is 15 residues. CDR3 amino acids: CASSLRGLANEKLFF. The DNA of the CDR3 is TGTGCCAGCAGTTTAAGGGGGCTAGCTAATGAAAAACTGTTTTTT.

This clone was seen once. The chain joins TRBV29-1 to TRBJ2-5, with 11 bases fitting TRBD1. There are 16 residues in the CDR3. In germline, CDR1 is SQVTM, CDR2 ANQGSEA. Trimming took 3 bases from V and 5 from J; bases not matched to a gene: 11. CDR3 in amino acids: CSVDRDRGFFGETQYF. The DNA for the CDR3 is TGCAGCGTTGATAGGGACAGGGGGTTCTTTGGGGAGACCCAGTACTTC.

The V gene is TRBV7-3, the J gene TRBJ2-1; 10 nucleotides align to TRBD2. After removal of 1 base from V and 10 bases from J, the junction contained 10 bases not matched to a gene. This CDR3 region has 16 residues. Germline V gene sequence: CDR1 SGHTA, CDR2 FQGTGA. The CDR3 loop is CASSLNPSGGGEEQFF. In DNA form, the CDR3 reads TGTGCCAGCAGCTTAAATCCTAGCGGGGGTGGAGAGGAGCAGTTCTTC.

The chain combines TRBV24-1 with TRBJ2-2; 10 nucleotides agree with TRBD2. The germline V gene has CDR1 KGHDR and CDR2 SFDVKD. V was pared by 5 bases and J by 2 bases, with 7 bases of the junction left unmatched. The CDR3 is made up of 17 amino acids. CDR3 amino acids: CATSASLAGENTGELFF. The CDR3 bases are TGTGCCACCAGTGCCTCCCTAGCGGGGGAAAACACCGGGGAGCTGTTTTTT.

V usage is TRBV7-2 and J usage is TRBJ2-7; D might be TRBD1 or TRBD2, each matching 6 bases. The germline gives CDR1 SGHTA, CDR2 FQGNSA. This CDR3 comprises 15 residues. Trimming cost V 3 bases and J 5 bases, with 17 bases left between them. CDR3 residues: CASSFFLRGPDEQYF. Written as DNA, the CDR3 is TGTGCCAGCAGCTTTTTCTTACGGGGGCCCGACGAGCAGTACTTC. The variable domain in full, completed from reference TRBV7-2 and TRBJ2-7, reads GAGVSQSPSNKVTEKGKDVELRCDPISGHTALYWYRQSLGQGLEFLIYFQGNSAPDKSGLPSDRFSAERTGGSVSTLTIQRTQQEDSAVYLCASSFFLRGPDEQYFGPGTRLTVT.

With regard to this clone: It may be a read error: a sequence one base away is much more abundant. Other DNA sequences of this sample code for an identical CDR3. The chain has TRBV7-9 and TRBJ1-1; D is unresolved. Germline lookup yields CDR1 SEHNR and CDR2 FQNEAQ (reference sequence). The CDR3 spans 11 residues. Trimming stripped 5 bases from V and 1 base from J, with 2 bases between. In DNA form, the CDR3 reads TGTGCCAGCAGCAGGAACACTGAAGCTTTCTTT. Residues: CASSRNTEAFF.

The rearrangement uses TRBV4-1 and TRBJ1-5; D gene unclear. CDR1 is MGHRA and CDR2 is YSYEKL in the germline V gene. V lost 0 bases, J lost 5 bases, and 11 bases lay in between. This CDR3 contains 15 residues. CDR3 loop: CASSQEVPSDQPQHF. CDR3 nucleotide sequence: TGCGCCAGCAGCCAAGAGGTGCCCAGCGATCAGCCCCAGCATTTT.

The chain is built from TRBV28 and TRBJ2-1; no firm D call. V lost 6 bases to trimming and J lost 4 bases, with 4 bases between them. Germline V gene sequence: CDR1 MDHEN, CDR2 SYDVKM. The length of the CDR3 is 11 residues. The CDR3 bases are TGTGCCAGCAGGAAGTACAATGAGCAGTTCTTC. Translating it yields CASRKYNEQFF.

CDR3 amino acids: CASSQTTAHEQYF. The DNA for the CDR3 is TGTGCCAGCAGCCAGACCACGGCCCACGAGCAGTACTTC. The genes are TRBV5-6 and TRBJ2-7; no definite D call. Germline lookup yields CDR1 SGHDT and CDR2 YYEEEE. This CDR3 is built from 13 residues. With 4 bases removed from V and 5 bases from J, the gap between germline ends came to 13 bases.

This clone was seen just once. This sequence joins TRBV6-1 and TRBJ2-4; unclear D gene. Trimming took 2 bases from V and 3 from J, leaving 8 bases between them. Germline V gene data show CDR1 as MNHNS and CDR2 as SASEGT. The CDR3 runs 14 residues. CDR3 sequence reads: CASSELVGKNIQYF. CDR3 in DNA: TGTGCCAGCAGTGAATTAGTAGGCAAAAACATTCAGTACTTC.

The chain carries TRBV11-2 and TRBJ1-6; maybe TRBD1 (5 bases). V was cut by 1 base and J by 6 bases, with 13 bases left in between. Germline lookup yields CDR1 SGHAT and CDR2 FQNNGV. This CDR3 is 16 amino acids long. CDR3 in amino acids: CASSLASGRTNSPLHF. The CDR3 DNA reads TGTGCCAGCAGCTTAGCGTCGGGACGGACTAATTCACCCCTCCACTTT.

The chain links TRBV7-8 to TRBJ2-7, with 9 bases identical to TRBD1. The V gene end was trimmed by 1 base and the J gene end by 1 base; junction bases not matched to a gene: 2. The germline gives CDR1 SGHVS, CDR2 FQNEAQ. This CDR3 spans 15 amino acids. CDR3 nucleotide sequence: TGTGCCAGCAGCTTAGGTGGACAGGGGTCCTACGAGCAGTACTTC. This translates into CASSLGGQGSYEQYF. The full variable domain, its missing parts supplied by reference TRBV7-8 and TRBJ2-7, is GAGVSQSPRYKVAKRGQDVALRCDPISGHVSLFWYQQALGQGPEFLTYFQNEAQLDKSGLPSDRFFAERPEGSVSTLKIQRTQQEDSAVYLCASSLGGQGSYEQYFGPGTRLTVT.

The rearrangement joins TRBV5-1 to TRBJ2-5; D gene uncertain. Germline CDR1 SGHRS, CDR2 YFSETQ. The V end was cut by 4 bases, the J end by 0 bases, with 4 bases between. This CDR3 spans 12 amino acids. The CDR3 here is CASSPYQETQYF. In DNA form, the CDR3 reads TGCGCCAGCAGCCCGTACCAAGAGACCCAGTACTTC.

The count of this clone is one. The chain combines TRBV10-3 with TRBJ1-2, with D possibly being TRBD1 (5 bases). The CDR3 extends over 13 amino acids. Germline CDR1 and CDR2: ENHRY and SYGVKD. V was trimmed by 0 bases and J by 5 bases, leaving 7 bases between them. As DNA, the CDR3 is TGTGCCATCAGTGAGTCAGGGGAGTATGGCTACACCTTC. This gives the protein CAISESGEYGYTF.